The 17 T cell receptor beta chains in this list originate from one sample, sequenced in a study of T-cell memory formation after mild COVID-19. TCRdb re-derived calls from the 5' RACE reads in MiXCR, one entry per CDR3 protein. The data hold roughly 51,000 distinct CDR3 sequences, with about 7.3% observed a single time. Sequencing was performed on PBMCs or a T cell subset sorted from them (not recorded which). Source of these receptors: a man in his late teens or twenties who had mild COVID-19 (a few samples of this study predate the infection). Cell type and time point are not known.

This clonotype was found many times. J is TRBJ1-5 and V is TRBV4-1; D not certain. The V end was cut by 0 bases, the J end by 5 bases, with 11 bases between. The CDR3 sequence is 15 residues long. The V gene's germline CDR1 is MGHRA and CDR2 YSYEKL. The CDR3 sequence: CASSQDPGGYQPQHF. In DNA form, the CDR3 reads TGCGCCAGCAGCCAAGATCCAGGAGGATATCAGCCCCAGCATTTT.

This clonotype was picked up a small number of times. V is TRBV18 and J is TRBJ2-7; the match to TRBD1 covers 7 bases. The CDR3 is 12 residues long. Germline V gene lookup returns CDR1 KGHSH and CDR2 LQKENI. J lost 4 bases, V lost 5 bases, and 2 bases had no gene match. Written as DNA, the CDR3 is TGTGCCAGCTCAGGGACAGCGTACGAGCAGTACTTC. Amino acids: CASSGTAYEQYF.

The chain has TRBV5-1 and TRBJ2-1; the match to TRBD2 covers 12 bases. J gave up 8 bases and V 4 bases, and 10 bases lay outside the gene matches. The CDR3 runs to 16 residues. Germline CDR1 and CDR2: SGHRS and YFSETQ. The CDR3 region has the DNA TGCGCCAGCAGCCTCCCGCTAGCGGGGGGGAAGGATGAGCAGTTCTTC. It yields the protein CASSLPLAGGKDEQFF.

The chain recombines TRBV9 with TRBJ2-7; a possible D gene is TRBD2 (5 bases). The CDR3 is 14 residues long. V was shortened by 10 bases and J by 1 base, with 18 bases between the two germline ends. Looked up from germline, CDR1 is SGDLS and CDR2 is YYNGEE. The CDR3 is CAGFWGSASYEQYF. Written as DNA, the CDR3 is TGTGCCGGATTTTGGGGTAGCGCGTCCTACGAGCAGTACTTC.

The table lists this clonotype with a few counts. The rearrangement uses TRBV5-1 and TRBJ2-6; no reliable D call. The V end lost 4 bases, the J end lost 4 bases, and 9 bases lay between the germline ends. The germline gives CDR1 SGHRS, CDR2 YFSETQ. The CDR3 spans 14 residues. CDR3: CASSPVPGANVLTF. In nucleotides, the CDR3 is TGCGCCAGCAGCCCCGTCCCCGGGGCCAACGTCCTGACTTTC.

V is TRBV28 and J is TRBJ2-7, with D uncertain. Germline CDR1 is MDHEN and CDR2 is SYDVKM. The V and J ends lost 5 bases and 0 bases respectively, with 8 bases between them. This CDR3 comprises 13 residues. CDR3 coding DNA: TGTGCCAGCAGTGTGTCAAGCTCCTACGAGCAGTACGTC. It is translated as CASSVSSSYEQYV.

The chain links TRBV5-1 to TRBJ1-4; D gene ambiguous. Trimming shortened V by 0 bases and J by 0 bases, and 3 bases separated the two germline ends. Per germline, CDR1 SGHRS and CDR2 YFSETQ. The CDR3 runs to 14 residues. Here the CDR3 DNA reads TGCGCCAGCAGCTTGGGTGCAACTAATGAAAAACTGTTTTTT. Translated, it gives CASSLGATNEKLFF.

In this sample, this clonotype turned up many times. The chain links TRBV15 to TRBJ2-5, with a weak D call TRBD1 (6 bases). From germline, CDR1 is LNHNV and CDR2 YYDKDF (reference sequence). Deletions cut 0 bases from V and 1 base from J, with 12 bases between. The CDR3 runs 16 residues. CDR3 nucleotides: TGTGCCACCAGCAGAGATCTTGGACAGAGCCAAGAGACCCAGTACTTC. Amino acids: CATSRDLGQSQETQYF. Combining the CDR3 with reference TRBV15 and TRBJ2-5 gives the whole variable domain DAMVIQNPRYQVTQFGKPVTLSCSQTLNHNVMYWYQQKSSQAPKLLFHYYDKDFNNEADTPDNFQSRRPNTSFCFLDIRSPGLGDTAMYLCATSRDLGQSQETQYFGPGTRLLVL.

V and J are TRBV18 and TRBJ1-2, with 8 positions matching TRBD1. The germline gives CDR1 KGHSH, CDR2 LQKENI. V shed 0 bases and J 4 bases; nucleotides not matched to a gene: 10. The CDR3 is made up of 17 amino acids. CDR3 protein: CASSPPVQGAFAYGYTF. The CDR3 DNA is TGTGCCAGCTCACCACCCGTCCAGGGGGCCTTTGCCTATGGCTACACCTTC.

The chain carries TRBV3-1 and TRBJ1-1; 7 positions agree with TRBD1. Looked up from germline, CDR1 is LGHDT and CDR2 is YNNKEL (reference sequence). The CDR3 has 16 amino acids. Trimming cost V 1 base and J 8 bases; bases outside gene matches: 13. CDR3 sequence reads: CASSQGGGQIKGEAFF. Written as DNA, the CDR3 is TGTGCCAGCAGCCAAGGCGGGGGACAGATAAAAGGGGAAGCTTTCTTT.

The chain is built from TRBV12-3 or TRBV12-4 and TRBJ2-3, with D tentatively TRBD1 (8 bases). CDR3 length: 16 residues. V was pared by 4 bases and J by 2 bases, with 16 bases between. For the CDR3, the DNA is TGTGCCAGCAGTTCTCGACAGGGGAGGGCCACAGATACGCAGTATTTT. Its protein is CASSSRQGRATDTQYF.

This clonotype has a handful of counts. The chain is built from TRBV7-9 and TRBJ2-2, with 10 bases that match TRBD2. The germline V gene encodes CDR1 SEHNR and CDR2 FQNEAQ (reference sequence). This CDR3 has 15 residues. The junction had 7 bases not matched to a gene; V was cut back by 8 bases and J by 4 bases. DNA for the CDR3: TGTGCCAGCCGCCTCCGGACTAGCGGCACCGGGGAGCTGTTTTTT. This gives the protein CASRLRTSGTGELFF.

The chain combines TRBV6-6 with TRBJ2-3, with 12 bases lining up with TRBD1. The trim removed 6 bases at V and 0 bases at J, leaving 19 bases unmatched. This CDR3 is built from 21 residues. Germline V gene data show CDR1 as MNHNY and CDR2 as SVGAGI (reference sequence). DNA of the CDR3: TGTGCCAGCAGCCGGGACAGGGGGCGAGTAGCGGGGGATTTTAGCACAGATACGCAGTATTTT. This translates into CASSRDRGRVAGDFSTDTQYF.

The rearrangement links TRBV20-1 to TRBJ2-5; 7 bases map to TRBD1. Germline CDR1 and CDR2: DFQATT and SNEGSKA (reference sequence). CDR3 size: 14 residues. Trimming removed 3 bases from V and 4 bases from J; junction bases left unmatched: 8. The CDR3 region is CSARDRLGSETQYF. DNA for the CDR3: TGCAGTGCTAGGGACAGGTTAGGGTCAGAGACCCAGTACTTC.

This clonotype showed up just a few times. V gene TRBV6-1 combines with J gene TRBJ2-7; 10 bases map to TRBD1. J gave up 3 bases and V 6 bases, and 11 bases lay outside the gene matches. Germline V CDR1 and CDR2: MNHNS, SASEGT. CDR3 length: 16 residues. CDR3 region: CASSEQRDRGNYEQYV. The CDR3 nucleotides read TGTGCCAGCAGCGAACAGAGGGACAGGGGAAACTACGAGCAGTACGTC.

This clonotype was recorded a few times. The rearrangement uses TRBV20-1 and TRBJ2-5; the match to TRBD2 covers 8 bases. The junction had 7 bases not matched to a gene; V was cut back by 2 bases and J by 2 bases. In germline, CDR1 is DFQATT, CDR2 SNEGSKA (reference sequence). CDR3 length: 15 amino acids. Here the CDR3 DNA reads TGCAGTGCTAGAAAGACGGGACTAGTACAAGAGACCCAGTACTTC. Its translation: CSARKTGLVQETQYF.

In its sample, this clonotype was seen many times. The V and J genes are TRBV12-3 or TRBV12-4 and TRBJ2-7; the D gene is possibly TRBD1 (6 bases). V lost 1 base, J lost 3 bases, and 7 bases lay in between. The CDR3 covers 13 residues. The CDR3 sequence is CASSLEQGYEQYF. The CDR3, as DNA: TGTGCCAGCAGTTTAGAACAGGGCTACGAGCAGTACTTC.